Sequencing of this T cell receptor (beta chain) was carried out in a study of glioma-infiltrating T cells after dendritic cell vaccination. Across the whole study: Patients had newly diagnosed or recurrent glioblastoma and received dendritic cell vaccines. Treatment, given 2003 to 2012, was autologous tumor lysate-pulsed dendritic cell vaccination.

Time point here: after dendritic cell vaccination, including at tumor progression/relapse. Patients had residual fresh-frozen tumor tissue and more than two years of survival data. Losses at the gene ends were 5 bases for V and 8 bases for J; bases not matched to a gene: 6. CDR3 length: 13 amino acids. Germline CDR1 reads MNHEY; CDR2 reads SMNVEV (reference sequence). Input was around 2 ug genomic DNA, or all available if less. Clones were sequenced by immunoSEQ multiplex PCR, and TCRdb holds only the in-frame ones, with some missing. This table holds tens of thousands of clones, roughly four fifths found once.

The sample consisted of blood, taken after dendritic cell vaccination. The source is a human donor with glioblastoma. The J gene is TRBJ2-1, the V gene TRBV27, with 7 nucleotides matching TRBD2. The CDR3: CASSEDLADEQFF. The CDR3 DNA is TGTGCCAGCAGTGAAGACCTAGCGGATGAGCAGTTCTTC.